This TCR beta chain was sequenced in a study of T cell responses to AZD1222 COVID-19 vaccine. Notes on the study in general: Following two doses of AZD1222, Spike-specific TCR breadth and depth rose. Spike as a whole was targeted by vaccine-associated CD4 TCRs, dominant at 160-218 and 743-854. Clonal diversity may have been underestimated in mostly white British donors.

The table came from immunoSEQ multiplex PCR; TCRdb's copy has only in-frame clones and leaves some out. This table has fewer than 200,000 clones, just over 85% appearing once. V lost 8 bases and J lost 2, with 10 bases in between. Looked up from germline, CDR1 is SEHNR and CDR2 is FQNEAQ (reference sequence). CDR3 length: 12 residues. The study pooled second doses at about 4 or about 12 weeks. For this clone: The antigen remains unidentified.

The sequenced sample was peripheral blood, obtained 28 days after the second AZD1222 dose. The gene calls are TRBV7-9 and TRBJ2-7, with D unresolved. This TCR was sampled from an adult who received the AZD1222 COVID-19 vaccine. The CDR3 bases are TGTGCCAGCGGTAAGGCCACCTACGAGCAGTACTTC. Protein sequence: CASGKATYEQYF.